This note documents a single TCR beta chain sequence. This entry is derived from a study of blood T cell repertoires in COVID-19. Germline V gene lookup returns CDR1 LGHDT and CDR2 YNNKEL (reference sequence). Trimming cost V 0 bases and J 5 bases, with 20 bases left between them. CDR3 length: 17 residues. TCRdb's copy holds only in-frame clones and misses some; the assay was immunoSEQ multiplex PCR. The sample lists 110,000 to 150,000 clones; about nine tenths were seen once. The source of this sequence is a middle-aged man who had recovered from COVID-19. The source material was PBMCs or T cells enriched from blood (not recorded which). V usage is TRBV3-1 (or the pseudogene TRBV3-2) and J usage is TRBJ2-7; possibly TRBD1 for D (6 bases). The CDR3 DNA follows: TGTGCCAGCAGCCAAGAGAGGTTCCCAGGTGGGGGCCACGAGCAGTACTTC. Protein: CASSQERFPGGGHEQYF.